Each of the 7 T cell receptor beta chains below was sequenced from the same sample in a study of blood T cell repertoires in COVID-19. Repertoires were generated with immunoSEQ multiplex PCR, while TCRdb's copy carries only in-frame clones and drops some. The sample records 150,000 to 200,000 clones, approximately 80% being singletons. The sample consisted of PBMCs or T cells enriched from blood (not recorded which). The receptors were gathered from a man aged 50 to 60 who had recovered from COVID-19.

The chain recombines TRBV3-1 (or the pseudogene TRBV3-2) with TRBJ1-1; maybe TRBD1 (5 bases). CDR1 and CDR2 from the germline V gene are LGHDT and YNNKEL (reference sequence). The length of the CDR3 is 15 residues. V dropped 1 base and J dropped 10 bases, with 19 bases sitting between them. The CDR3 DNA follows: TGTGCCAGCAGCCAAGTTGGTGGATTTCGGAGGGGAGCTTTCTTT. As protein: CASSQVGGFRRGAFF.

The chain couples TRBV5-1 to TRBJ1-4; tentative D call: TRBD1 (5 bases). The germline gives CDR1 SGHRS, CDR2 YFSETQ. V was pared by 4 bases and J by 0 bases, with 10 bases between. The CDR3 is made up of 15 amino acids. The CDR3 DNA reads TGCGCCAGCAGCGTCTTAGGGGCAACTAATGAAAAACTGTTTTTT. Protein sequence: CASSVLGATNEKLFF.

The gene calls are TRBV6-4 and TRBJ2-2, with TRBD1 matching 9 bases. CDR1 is MRHNA, CDR2 SNTAGT, per germline. This CDR3 is built from 16 residues. The V segment lost 2 bases and the J segment 4 bases; nucleotides outside the gene matches: 5. CDR3 sequence: CASSDTTGGRTGELFF. Written as DNA, the CDR3 is TGTGCCAGCAGTGACACAACAGGGGGCCGCACCGGGGAGCTGTTTTTT.

This sequence joins TRBV7-2 and TRBJ1-1, with 8 bases identical to TRBD1. The CDR3 is made up of 13 amino acids. After removal of 1 base from V and 8 bases from J, the junction contained 3 bases not matched to a gene. Germline CDR1 and CDR2: SGHTA and FQGNSA. CDR3 nucleotide sequence: TGTGCCAGCAGCTTAGTAGACAGGGGAGAAGCTTTCTTT. Protein sequence: CASSLVDRGEAFF.

The gene calls are TRBV19 and TRBJ1-2; 9 nucleotides align to TRBD1. J lost 7 bases, V lost 6 bases, and 6 bases had no gene match. The germline CDR1 and CDR2 sequences are LNHDA and SQIVND (reference sequence). There are 13 residues in the CDR3. The CDR3 DNA sequence: TGTGCCAGTAGCTCCGGGACAGGGCTTGGCTACACCTTC. Its protein product is CASSSGTGLGYTF.

V usage is TRBV7-2 and J usage is TRBJ2-3; D unclear. Germline CDR1 SGHTA, CDR2 FQGNSA. Trimming took 5 bases from V and 1 from J, leaving 19 bases between them. The CDR3 is 17 residues long. The DNA of the CDR3 is TGTGCCAGCAGCCCGAGAGGCGGTGCCTCTCGCACAGATACGCAGTATTTT. Residues: CASSPRGGASRTDTQYF.

This clone appeared a few times. The chain is built from TRBV19 and TRBJ1-1, with a weak D call TRBD1 (5 bases). V lost 6 bases to trimming and J lost 6 bases, with 14 bases between them. Germline lookup yields CDR1 LNHDA and CDR2 SQIVND (reference sequence). This CDR3 comprises 13 residues. The CDR3: CASSYNWGAEAFF. The CDR3 region has the DNA TGTGCCAGTAGCTATAATTGGGGGGCTGAAGCTTTCTTT.